Listed here are 3 T cell receptor beta chains from one sample, sequenced in a study of blood T cell repertoires in COVID-19. The data were produced by immunoSEQ multiplex PCR, yet TCRdb's version contains in-frame clones alone and is incomplete. The table includes about 250,000 clones, roughly 85% detected once. Source material: peripheral blood. The receptors were sampled from a man aged 45-65 years with COVID-19, enrolled during active disease.

The rearrangement links TRBV9 to TRBJ2-1, with TRBD1 as a possible D gene (6 bases). The germline V gene encodes CDR1 SGDLS and CDR2 YYNGEE. There are 17 residues in the CDR3. Trimming pared 0 bases from V and 9 bases from J, leaving 22 bases between. The CDR3 spells CASSVAEQGPAGREQFF. CDR3 coding DNA: TGTGCCAGCAGCGTAGCGGAACAGGGTCCCGCCGGTCGTGAGCAGTTCTTC.

This clone came up a few times. The chain links TRBV9 to TRBJ1-3; tentatively, D is TRBD1 (6 bases). Germline CDR1 SGDLS, CDR2 YYNGEE. Trimming took 3 bases from V and 2 from J, leaving 9 bases between them. The CDR3 has 14 residues. DNA for the CDR3: TGTGCCAGCAGCGCGGGACACACTGGAAACACCATATATTTT. This sequence encodes CASSAGHTGNTIYF.

This clone came up many times. The chain couples TRBV4-2 to TRBJ1-4; the match to TRBD1 covers 10 bases. This CDR3 spans 15 amino acids. Germline CDR1 reads LGHNA; CDR2 reads YNFKEQ. Germline trimming cut 7 bases from V and 7 bases from J; bases unmatched to any gene: 9. CDR3 bases: TGTGCCAGCAACCTCCCCGGGACAGGGGTTGAAAAACTGTTTTTT. Amino acid sequence: CASNLPGTGVEKLFF.